These 27 T cell receptor beta chains were sequenced from one sample in a study of blood T cells in healthy people across ages. Together with a sample-barcoded 5' primer, a J-beta primer mix was included in a second PCR lasting roughly 6 to 12 cycles. From the 5' RACE reads, TCRdb called clonotypes with MiXCR, one entry per CDR3 protein. The sample contains around 940,000 distinct CDR3 sequences, 45% to 60% of which appear only once. Source material: blood. Receptor source: a woman aged 55-70 years in good health.

J is TRBJ1-5 and V is TRBV9, with D maybe TRBD1 (6 bases). The germline V gene has CDR1 SGDLS and CDR2 YYNGEE. V was shortened by 8 bases and J by 3 bases, with 15 bases between the two germline ends. The length of the CDR3 is 14 residues. CDR3 DNA: TGTGCCAGTAGCTCAGGGGTTGACAATCAGCCCCAGCATTTT. Amino acid sequence: CASSSGVDNQPQHF.

CDR3 in amino acids: CADSPSGSYDEQYF. DNA of the CDR3: TGTGCCGACAGCCCTAGCGGGAGCTACGACGAGCAGTACTTC. V and J are TRBV7-9 and TRBJ2-7, with 10 bases identical to TRBD2. The V and J ends lost 11 bases and 5 bases, in that order; junction bases with no gene match: 12. This CDR3 is 14 amino acids long. The germline V gene has CDR1 SEHNR and CDR2 FQNEAQ (reference sequence).

This rearrangement joins TRBV7-2 to TRBJ2-3, with D possibly TRBD2 on 6 matching bases. The CDR3 loop spans 15 amino acids. Germline loops: CDR1 SGHTA, CDR2 FQGNSA. V was trimmed by 6 bases and J by 4 bases, leaving 17 bases between them. As DNA, the CDR3 is TGTGCCAGCAGGGAGGGCCGGGGGTACGCAGATACGCAGTATTTT. This encodes CASREGRGYADTQYF.

Here the CDR3 reads CATSRETTGARDGYTF. DNA for the CDR3: TGTGCCACCAGCAGAGAGACAACAGGGGCGAGAGATGGCTACACCTTC. J is TRBJ1-2 and V is TRBV15; 7 bases are shared with TRBD1. CDR1 is LNHNV, CDR2 YYDKDF, per germline (reference sequence). V dropped 0 bases and J dropped 6; count of bases not matched to a gene: 10. The CDR3 consists of 16 residues. The full variable domain, in which reference TRBV15 and TRBJ1-2 provide the parts outside the CDR3, is DAMVIQNPRYQVTQFGKPVTLSCSQTLNHNVMYWYQQKSSQAPKLLFHYYDKDFNNEADTPDNFQSRRPNTSFCFLDIRSPGLGDTAMYLCATSRETTGARDGYTFGSGTRLTVV.

The V call is TRBV20-1, the J call TRBJ2-5; 7 positions agree with TRBD2. J was trimmed by 0 bases and V by 1 base; bases with no gene match: 8. This CDR3 comprises 16 residues. Germline CDR1 reads DFQATT; CDR2 reads SNEGSKA (reference sequence). The CDR3 region has the DNA TGCAGTGCTAGAGGAGTCCGGGGGGTGTACCAAGAGACCCAGTACTTC. As protein: CSARGVRGVYQETQYF.

The chain joins TRBV20-1 to TRBJ2-7, with D perhaps matching TRBD2 (5 bases). Germline V gives CDR1 DFQATT, CDR2 SNEGSKA (reference sequence). The CDR3 loop spans 15 amino acids. Trimming removed 3 bases at V and 1 base at J, with 16 bases between. In nucleotides, the CDR3 is TGCAGTGCTAGGCCCCCGGGGAAGAGGTCCTACGAGCAGTACTTC. Translation: CSARPPGKRSYEQYF.

The J gene is TRBJ1-6, the V gene TRBV20-1, with 9 bases that match TRBD1. Germline V lookup: CDR1 DFQATT, CDR2 SNEGSKA (reference sequence). V was pared by 3 bases and J by 8 bases, with 11 bases of the junction left unmatched. The CDR3 spans 16 residues. The CDR3 loop is CSARPNRGQGYSPLHF. In DNA, the CDR3 is TGCAGTGCTAGGCCTAACAGGGGACAGGGCTATTCACCCCTCCACTTT.

A few counts support this clonotype. The chain links TRBV7-6 to TRBJ2-6; D call uncertain. Germline values: CDR1 SGHVS, CDR2 FNYEAQ. There are 15 residues in the CDR3. V lost 5 bases and J 0 bases, leaving 8 bases between the germline ends. CDR3 protein: CASSKHNSGANVLTF. As DNA, the CDR3 is TGTGCCAGCAGCAAGCACAACTCTGGGGCCAACGTCCTGACTTTC.

There are many counts of this clonotype. J is TRBJ1-2 and V is TRBV5-1, with TRBD1 as a possible D gene (6 bases). Trimming stripped 2 bases from V and 5 bases from J, with 13 bases between. The CDR3 covers 14 residues. Germline loops: CDR1 SGHRS, CDR2 YFSETQ. In DNA, the CDR3 is TGCGCCAGCAGCTTCGGGACACAAAATTATGGCTACACCTTC. Its translation is CASSFGTQNYGYTF.

This clonotype was detected ten times or more. The V and J genes are TRBV28 and TRBJ2-3, with D uncertain. With 6 bases removed from V and 0 bases from J, the gap between germline ends came to 7 bases. This CDR3 comprises 13 residues. Germline V CDR1 and CDR2: MDHEN, SYDVKM. The CDR3 DNA reads as TGTGCCAGCAGGCCTGCTAGCACAGATACGCAGTATTTT. This gives the protein CASRPASTDTQYF.

This rearrangement joins TRBV6-1 to TRBJ2-7, with D perhaps matching TRBD1 (5 bases). CDR1 MNHNS and CDR2 SASEGT come from the germline V gene. This CDR3 spans 16 amino acids. Trimming took off 6 bases at V and 0 bases at J, with 18 bases between the two ends. The CDR3 here is CASSWTPPLSSYEQYF. CDR3 nucleotide sequence: TGTGCCAGCAGCTGGACACCCCCTCTCAGCTCCTACGAGCAGTACTTC.

This clonotype was seen only once. The chain couples TRBV7-3 to TRBJ2-4; 7 bases fit TRBD1. V gave up 2 bases and J gave up 13 bases; unmatched junction bases: 20. Germline loops: CDR1 SGHTA, CDR2 FQGTGA. This CDR3 region has 17 residues. The CDR3 DNA reads TGTGCCAGCAGCTTAGGGCCTAGGACAGGTCCTCTGTTCGGGCAGTACTTC. Translation: CASSLGPRTGPLFGQYF.

This rearrangement joins TRBV5-1 to TRBJ1-2; 10 bases are shared with TRBD1. The CDR3 sequence is 15 residues long. Germline V gene sequence: CDR1 SGHRS, CDR2 YFSETQ. After removal of 3 bases from V and 7 bases from J, the junction contained 9 bases not matched to a gene. The CDR3 DNA sequence: TGCGCCAGCAGCTCCTATACCGGGACAGGGGCTGGCTACACCTTC. Translating it yields CASSSYTGTGAGYTF.

This clonotype has only a few counts. The chain couples TRBV28 to TRBJ1-2; D may be TRBD1 (6 bases). Germline lookup yields CDR1 MDHEN and CDR2 SYDVKM. This CDR3 has 14 residues. V gave up 6 bases and J gave up 6 bases, with 17 bases separating them. In DNA form, the CDR3 reads TGTGCCAGCAGCCCCCTTTGGGGGGGCGATGGCTACACCTTC. Translated: CASSPLWGGDGYTF.

The rearrangement uses TRBV20-1 and TRBJ2-1; TRBD2 aligns across 14 bases. Trimming took 3 bases from V and 8 from J; bases not matched to a gene: 6. The V gene's germline CDR1 is DFQATT and CDR2 SNEGSKA (reference sequence). The CDR3 runs to 15 residues. The chain's CDR3 is CSARGLAGVGDEQFF. DNA for the CDR3: TGCAGTGCTAGGGGACTAGCGGGAGTGGGGGATGAGCAGTTCTTC.

This clonotype occurred a few times. This chain joins TRBV5-8 and TRBJ2-7, with no clear D. The length of the CDR3 is 15 residues. V lost 4 bases and J 0 bases, leaving 14 bases between the germline ends. Germline assignment: CDR1 SGHTS and CDR2 YDEGEE. For the CDR3, the DNA is TGTGCCAGCAGCCCGGCCCCGGCAGCCTCCTACGAGCAGTACTTC. Translation: CASSPAPAASYEQYF.

V usage is TRBV7-2 and J usage is TRBJ1-1; possible D gene TRBD1, 6 bases. There are 13 residues in the CDR3. The V gene's germline CDR1 is SGHTA and CDR2 FQGNSA. V was cut by 9 bases and J by 4 bases, with 15 bases left in between. The CDR3 reads CASSGAVGTEAFF. CDR3 coding DNA: TGTGCCAGTTCGGGGGCTGTTGGCACTGAAGCTTTCTTT. Supplemented by reference TRBV7-2 and TRBJ1-1, the full variable domain reads GAGVSQSPSNKVTEKGKDVELRCDPISGHTALYWYRQSLGQGLEFLIYFQGNSAPDKSGLPSDRFSAERTGGSVSTLTIQRTQQEDSAVYLCASSGAVGTEAFFGQGTRLTVV.

The chain has TRBV12-3 or TRBV12-4 and TRBJ2-5; D is perhaps TRBD2 (5 bases). The ends were cut back, 6 bases at V and 11 bases at J, with 22 bases in the middle. This CDR3 is 14 amino acids long. Here the CDR3 reads CASSLDGKGGEQYF. The CDR3 DNA is TGTGCCAGCAGCCTGGACGGGAAAGGTGGGGAGCAGTACTTC.

Here the CDR3 reads CASRDTSGEETQYF. The CDR3 DNA reads as TGTGCCAGCAGAGACACTAGCGGGGAAGAGACCCAGTACTTC. The J gene is TRBJ2-4, the V gene TRBV5-6; TRBD2 aligns across 10 bases. Matching the DNA end better, TRBJ2-5 makes the J call doubtful. The CDR3 is 14 residues long. Germline assignment: CDR1 SGHDT and CDR2 YYEEEE.

This clonotype was detected a few times. The chain uses TRBV5-1 and TRBJ2-1; maybe TRBD2 (6 bases). Looked up from germline, CDR1 is SGHRS and CDR2 is YFSETQ. Trimming stripped 4 bases from V and 4 bases from J, with 15 bases between. The CDR3 sequence is 15 residues long. The CDR3 protein is CASSQRDSGYNEQFF. The CDR3, as DNA: TGCGCCAGCAGCCAGCGCGATAGCGGTTACAATGAGCAGTTCTTC. Complete variable domain (other parts from reference TRBV5-1 and TRBJ2-1): KAGVTQTPRYLIKTRGQQVTLSCSPISGHRSVSWYQQTPGQGLQFLFEYFSETQRNKGNFPGRFSGRQFSNSRSEMNVSTLELGDSALYLCASSQRDSGYNEQFFGPGTRLTVL.

Concerning this clonotype: The junction differs from germline at one of its ends, possibly a read error. The chain is built from TRBV4-1 and TRBJ1-4; D not resolved. This CDR3 has 17 residues. Germline V lookup: CDR1 MGHRA, CDR2 YSYEKL. The CDR3 region is CASSQVSIPATNEELFF. The CDR3 DNA follows: TGCGCCAGCAGCCAAGTTTCGATTCCCGCAACTAATGAAGAACTGTTTTTT.

The chain carries TRBV11-2 and TRBJ2-7; 7 nucleotides match TRBD1. J gave up 4 bases and V 4 bases, and 10 bases lay outside the gene matches. CDR1 is SGHAT, CDR2 FQNNGV, per germline. The CDR3 loop spans 15 amino acids. The CDR3 DNA follows: TGTGCCAGCAGCTCTGTCCGGGACAGTAATTACGAGCAGTACTTC. This codes for CASSSVRDSNYEQYF.

The V and J genes are TRBV18 and TRBJ2-6, with 9 bases fitting TRBD1. V was clipped by 4 bases and J by 5 bases; unmatched bases: 6. The CDR3 is 16 amino acids. Germline CDR1 and CDR2: KGHSH and LQKENI. The CDR3 nucleotides read TGTGCCAGCTCACTGGACAGGGGATCTAGGGCCAACGTCCTGACTTTC. Its translation: CASSLDRGSRANVLTF.

The chain recombines TRBV20-1 with TRBJ1-4, with D uncertain. Germline values: CDR1 DFQATT, CDR2 SNEGSKA (reference sequence). This CDR3 comprises 14 residues. V dropped 3 bases and J dropped 3 bases, with 11 bases sitting between them. The CDR3 is CSARDGLSNEKLFF. The CDR3 DNA is TGCAGTGCTAGGGATGGACTGTCTAATGAAAAACTGTTTTTT.

The CDR3 protein is CASSSSGERSPLHF. In DNA, the CDR3 is TGTGCCAGCTCATCTTCCGGGGAAAGGTCACCCCTCCACTTT. The chain links TRBV18 to TRBJ1-6; D ambiguous. Trimming shortened V by 5 bases and J by 10 bases, and 15 bases separated the two germline ends. The CDR3 is 14 amino acids. Looked up from germline, CDR1 is KGHSH and CDR2 is LQKENI.

The chain uses TRBV6-5 and TRBJ2-7; TRBD1 matches 10 bases. This CDR3 has 14 amino acids. The germline V gene has CDR1 MNHEY and CDR2 SVGAGI. V lost 2 bases to trimming and J lost 6 bases; unmatched junction nucleotides: 4. CDR3 in amino acids: CASSYLGQGSEQYF. In DNA, the CDR3 is TGTGCCAGCAGTTACCTGGGACAGGGGAGCGAGCAGTACTTC.

This rearrangement joins TRBV20-1 to TRBJ2-4, with 8 bases identical to TRBD2. The tail of the sequence fits TRBJ2-7 better, so the J call may be wrong. The CDR3 covers 15 residues. Germline V gene sequence: CDR1 DFQATT, CDR2 SNEGSKA (reference sequence). CDR3: CSASLFTGTSSEQYF. DNA for the CDR3: TGCAGTGCTAGCCTCTTCACCGGGACTAGTAGCGAGCAGTACTTC.